The source of this T cell receptor beta chain is a study of OX40 agonist ivuxolimab in advanced cancers. The overall study: Patients enrolled in dose escalation were diagnosed with hepatocellular carcinoma, melanoma, renal cell or head and neck cancer. Three patients responded partially, comprising one with hepatocellular carcinoma and two with cutaneous melanoma. Points from the study as a whole: At 0.1 to 3.0 mg/kg, clonal expansion of CD4+ and CD8+ blood T cells had occurred by week 6.

Produced via immunoSEQ multiplex PCR; TCRdb's table is partial and in-frame only. The sample consists of roughly 20,000 clones, about 79% of them appearing once. The CDR3 has 13 residues. From germline, CDR1 is MDHEN and CDR2 SYDVKM. The V and J ends lost 2 bases and 4 bases respectively, with 8 bases between them. Of note for this clone: Its cognate antigen is unknown.

Sequencing was performed on CD4+ or CD8+ T cells sorted from blood, taken in a trial of the OX40 agonist ivuxolimab. The clonotype originates from an adult with an advanced solid tumor such as melanoma, head and neck, liver or kidney cancer. The genes are TRBV28 and TRBJ1-1, with D hard to call. CDR3 bases: TGTGCCAGCAGTTTAGGTGGAGGCACTGAAGCTTTCTTT. It specifies CASSLGGGTEAFF. The variable domain in full, with the rest retrieved from reference TRBV28 and TRBJ1-1, is DVKVTQSSRYLVKRTGEKVFLECVQDMDHENMFWYRQDPGLGLRLIYFSYDVKMKEKGDIPEGYSVSREKKERFSLILESASTNQTSMYLCASSLGGGTEAFFGQGTRLTVV.